A few counts support the clone carrying this TCR beta chain. Its specificity is not known. It was with a sample-barcoded 5' primer and a J-beta primer mix that a second PCR of about 6 to 12 cycles was run. CDR3-containing paired-end reads numbered at least 3 million in each sample. TCRdb reanalysed the 5' RACE reads using MiXCR and keeps one entry per CDR3 protein. The sample shows roughly 2 million distinct CDR3 sequences, about 49% of them seen only once. The data are from a study of blood T cells in healthy people across ages. Looked up from germline, CDR1 is MNHNY and CDR2 is SVGAGI (reference sequence). Trimming pared 5 bases from V and 0 bases from J, leaving 11 bases between. The CDR3 covers 14 residues. Each sample provided at least 5 micrograms of extracted total RNA. General study findings and limits: Investigators viewed diversity estimates from one million T cells as underestimates, the study reported. CMV infection status of these donors was not known.

The source is a woman between 40 and 55 years old in good health. The sequencing input was blood. The V gene is TRBV6-6, the J gene TRBJ2-7; D unresolved. CDR3 amino acids: CASSAQRSSYEQYF. The CDR3 nucleotides read TGTGCCAGCAGTGCCCAGCGCAGCTCCTACGAGCAGTACTTC.